A selection of T cell receptor beta chains follows, all from one sample in a study of shared clonotypes between healthy human individuals. Sequencing used immunoSEQ multiplex PCR; TCRdb keeps in-frame clones, though not all of them. The repertoire has approximately 2.4 million clones, roughly 95% of them found once; the top ten carry around 0.13%. The sequenced sample was naive CD4+ T cells sorted from blood. The receptors here all came from a man between 18 and 35 years old in good health. Both conserved end residues are part of each CDR3. A D gene is named only where the DNA matches it firmly. Size is omitted from some rows. Given values are once, few, many or a class for expanded clones.

D gene	V gene	clone size	J gene	CDR3 protein	CDR3 DNA
TRBD2	TRBV5-4	.	TRBJ2-5	CASSLTGRQETQYF	TGTGCCAGCAGCTTAACCGGGAGGCAAGAGACCCAGTACTTC
.	TRBV21-1	.	TRBJ2-3	CASSKVPCDTDTQYF	TGTGCCAGCAGCAAAGTTCCATGTGACACAGATACGCAGTATTTT
.	TRBV27	.	TRBJ2-7	CASSLAGYSYEQYF	TGTGCCAGCAGTTTAGCGGGGTATTCCTACGAGCAGTACTTC
TRBD2	TRBV5-1	.	TRBJ2-7	CASSYLAGDSYEQYF	TGCGCCAGCAGTTATCTAGCGGGAGACTCCTACGAGCAGTACTTC
.	TRBV6-5	.	TRBJ1-3	CASNNRPWGNTIYF	TGTGCCAGCAATAACCGGCCATGGGGAAACACCATATATTTT
TRBD2	TRBV7-9	.	TRBJ2-1	CASSLGLAGYNEQFF	TGTGCCAGCAGCTTGGGACTAGCGGGGTACAATGAGCAGTTCTTC
.	TRBV9	.	TRBJ1-3	CASSVDNKPSADTIYF	TGTGCCAGCAGCGTAGATAACAAACCTTCTGCGGACACCATATATTTT
.	TRBV7-2	.	TRBJ1-2	CASSAAGGYGYTF	TGTGCCAGCAGCGCAGCCGGAGGCTATGGCTACACCTTC
.	TRBV4-1	.	TRBJ2-7	CASSQGWGLYEQYF	TGCGCCAGCAGCCAAGGGTGGGGCCTGTACGAGCAGTACTTC
TRBD1	TRBV6-5	.	TRBJ1-5	CASSNRGRSNQPQHF	TGTGCCAGCAGTAACAGGGGAAGAAGCAATCAGCCCCAGCATTTT
TRBD1	TRBV19	.	TRBJ2-7	CASREEGQGTYEQYF	TGTGCCAGTAGGGAAGAAGGACAGGGTACCTACGAGCAGTACTTC
.	TRBV5-6	.	TRBJ1-4	CASSFNLATNEKLFF	TGTGCCAGCAGCTTTAACCTTGCAACTAATGAAAAACTGTTTTTT
.	TRBV18	.	TRBJ1-1	CASSPLAGVDTEAFF	TGTGCCAGCTCACCATTAGCAGGGGTTGACACTGAAGCTTTCTTT
.	TRBV27	.	TRBJ2-7	CASSPQRGRFGQYF	TGTGCCAGCAGTCCCCAACGGGGGCGCTTCGGGCAGTACTTC
.	TRBV6-1	.	TRBJ1-2	CASSSGANYGYTF	TGTGCCAGCAGCAGCGGGGCTAACTATGGCTACACCTTC
.	TRBV5-1	.	TRBJ2-7	CASSLGGSGDTYEQYF	TGCGCCAGCAGCTTGGGAGGTTCAGGGGACACCTACGAGCAGTACTTC
TRBD1	TRBV15	.	TRBJ2-7	CATSRDQGSPDRAYEQYF	TGTGCCACCAGCAGAGATCAAGGGAGTCCGGACAGGGCCTACGAGCAGTACTTC
.	TRBV10-2	.	TRBJ1-3	CASSERRNSGNTIYF	TGCGCCAGCAGTGAGCGGAGAAACTCTGGAAACACCATATATTTT
TRBD1	TRBV7-2	.	TRBJ1-2	CASSGGTANYGYTF	TGTGCCAGCAGCGGCGGGACAGCTAACTATGGCTACACCTTC
TRBD2	TRBV15	.	TRBJ2-1	CATSREGLAVYNEQFF	TGTGCCACCAGCAGAGAGGGGCTAGCGGTCTACAATGAGCAGTTCTTC
.	TRBV2	.	TRBJ1-5	CASSENSGIGSRQPQHF	TGTGCCAGCAGTGAAAACTCGGGAATCGGGTCGCGTCAGCCCCAGCATTTT
.	TRBV10-3	.	TRBJ1-1	CAISPRTGNTEAFF	TGTGCCATCAGTCCTAGGACGGGGAACACTGAAGCTTTCTTT
TRBD1	TRBV10-3	.	TRBJ2-7	CAISESTGGEGYF	TGTGCCATCAGTGAGTCAACAGGGGGCGAGGGGTACTTC
.	TRBV30	.	TRBJ1-1	CAWRLKGGTEAFF	TGTGCCTGGAGGTTAAAGGGGGGGACTGAAGCTTTCTTT
.	TRBV25-1	.	TRBJ1-1	CASSDSREAFF	TGTGCCAGCAGTGATTCCAGGGAAGCTTTCTTT
.	TRBV25-1	.	TRBJ1-6	CASSEVVASSYNSPLHF	TGTGCCAGCAGTGAAGTAGTAGCGAGCTCCTATAATTCACCCCTCCACTTT
.	TRBV28	.	TRBJ1-2	CASRYGGLNTF	TGTGCCAGTCGATATGGGGGCCTAAACACCTTC
TRBD1	TRBV14	.	TRBJ2-7	CASSPPSGTGRYEQYF	TGTGCCAGCAGCCCTCCCTCCGGGACAGGGAGGTACGAGCAGTACTTC
.	TRBV5-4	.	TRBJ2-7	CASSPDYGGPTYEQYF	TGTGCCAGCAGCCCCGACTACGGCGGGCCTACCTACGAGCAGTACTTC
.	TRBV6-5	.	TRBJ2-5	CASSPTTRQETQYF	TGTGCCAGCAGCCCTACTACCCGCCAAGAGACCCAGTACTTC
.	TRBV30	.	TRBJ1-1	CAWSDIRGRTEAFF	TGTGCCTGGAGTGACATCAGGGGCCGTACTGAAGCTTTCTTT
.	TRBV5-1	.	TRBJ2-2	CASSPDSSAGELFF	TGCGCCAGCAGCCCGGACTCCTCAGCCGGGGAGCTGTTTTTT
.	TRBV5-8	.	TRBJ2-3	CASSQRDRNQDTQYF	TGTGCCAGCAGCCAAAGAGACAGGAACCAAGATACGCAGTATTTT
TRBD2	TRBV6-5	.	TRBJ2-7	CASSYRTSGVPYEQYF	TGTGCCAGCAGTTACAGGACTAGCGGGGTACCCTACGAGCAGTACTTC
TRBD1	TRBV4-2	.	TRBJ2-1	CASSTHQRTGGFGNEQFF	TGTGCCAGCAGCACCCACCAGCGGACAGGGGGTTTCGGCAATGAGCAGTTCTTC
.	TRBV5-4	.	TRBJ2-7	CASSFGGVYEQYF	TGTGCCAGCAGCTTCGGGGGAGTCTACGAGCAGTACTTC
TRBD1	TRBV5-8	.	TRBJ2-1	CASSPRQGGYNEQFF	TGTGCCAGCAGCCCCCGACAGGGGGGGTACAATGAGCAGTTCTTC
.	TRBV2	.	TRBJ1-5	CASSTGRAQPQHF	TGTGCCAGCAGCACAGGGCGGGCTCAGCCCCAGCATTTT
.	TRBV7-2	.	TRBJ2-3	CASSLEATTDTQYF	TGTGCCAGCAGCTTAGAGGCCACCACAGATACGCAGTATTTT
TRBD1	TRBV5-4	.	TRBJ1-1	CASSPMTGGTEAFF	TGTGCCAGCAGCCCGATGACAGGGGGCACTGAAGCTTTCTTT
.	TRBV25-1	few	TRBJ2-2	CASRYTGELFF	TGTGCCAGCAGATACACCGGGGAGCTGTTTTTT
TRBD1	TRBV28	.	TRBJ1-5	CASRNTGGSNQPQHF	TGTGCCAGCAGAAACACAGGGGGGAGCAATCAGCCCCAGCATTTT
.	TRBV14	.	TRBJ1-2	CASSQVAAGAVGYTF	TGTGCCAGCAGCCAAGTCGCGGCAGGCGCAGTTGGCTACACCTTC
TRBD2	TRBV5-1	once	TRBJ2-5	CASSLAGTSGPQETQYF	TGCGCCAGCAGCTTGGCCGGGACTAGCGGGCCACAAGAGACCCAGTACTTC